The next 17 T cell receptor beta chains were all read from a single sample in a study of blood T cell repertoires in COVID-19. Clones were read by immunoSEQ multiplex PCR, and TCRdb kept only the in-frame ones, dropping some. The table has 150,000 to 200,000 clones, about 88% seen once. What was sequenced was peripheral blood. The receptors originated from a man between 65 and 85 years old with active or convalescent COVID-19.

The chain uses TRBV5-4 and TRBJ1-2; 7 bases are shared with TRBD1. The CDR3 totals 14 residues. Trimming cost V 4 bases and J 5 bases; bases outside gene matches: 8. The germline V gene encodes CDR1 SGHNT and CDR2 YYREEE (reference sequence). CDR3 sequence reads: CASSPSGQSYGYTF. The CDR3 DNA sequence: TGTGCCAGCAGCCCTTCGGGACAGAGTTATGGCTACACCTTC.

The CDR3 region is CASSLRVNTQYF. In DNA, the CDR3 is TGTGCCAGCAGTTTACGAGTGAATACGCAGTATTTT. The chain has TRBV28 and TRBJ2-3; D call uncertain. Looked up from germline, CDR1 is MDHEN and CDR2 is SYDVKM. V was clipped by 2 bases and J by 7 bases, with 7 bases between them. This CDR3 is 12 amino acids long.

DNA for the CDR3: TGTGCCAGCACAGACGGGGGTACGCAGTATTTT. Its translation is CASTDGGTQYF. The chain has TRBV6-5 and TRBJ2-3, with D perhaps matching TRBD2 (6 bases). CDR3 size: 11 residues. Germline CDR1 reads MNHEY; CDR2 reads SVGAGI. The V end was cut by 7 bases, the J end by 8 bases, with 10 bases between.

This clone was seen just once. The J gene is TRBJ2-2, the V gene TRBV28; TRBD2 aligns across 9 bases. The length of the CDR3 is 16 residues. Germline CDR1 MDHEN, CDR2 SYDVKM. The V segment lost 3 bases and the J segment 4 bases; nucleotides outside the gene matches: 6. The DNA of the CDR3 is TGTGCCAGCAGTTTCCTTAGCGGGAGAGGCACCGGGGAGCTGTTTTTT. Amino acid sequence: CASSFLSGRGTGELFF.

This clone has more than one count but fewer than ten. The chain has TRBV12-3 or TRBV12-4 and TRBJ1-2; D possibly corresponds to TRBD1 (6 bases). This CDR3 has 13 amino acids. Trimming took 5 bases from V and 6 from J, leaving 13 bases between them. The CDR3 DNA reads TGTGCCAGCAGTAACACAGGGCTACATGGCTACACCTTC. Its protein product is CASSNTGLHGYTF.

The chain links TRBV2 to TRBJ2-2, with 7 bases that match TRBD1. CDR3 size: 14 residues. Germline trimming cut 7 bases from V and 12 bases from J; bases unmatched to any gene: 14. Germline CDR1 reads SNHLY; CDR2 reads FYNNEI. The CDR3 nucleotides read TGTGCCAGCACCGACAGGGCCCTCTCGGGAAAGCTGTTTTTT. Translating it yields CASTDRALSGKLFF. Full variable domain (outside the CDR3, taken from reference TRBV2 and TRBJ2-2): EPEVTQTPSHQVTQMGQEVILRCVPISNHLYFYWYRQILGQKVEFLVSFYNNEISEKSEIFDDQFSVERPDGSNFTLKIRSTKLEDSAMYFCASTDRALSGKLFFGEGSRLTVL.

This clone was counted only a few times. This rearrangement joins TRBV9 to TRBJ2-5; D might be TRBD1 (5 bases). The CDR3 loop spans 17 amino acids. Germline values: CDR1 SGDLS, CDR2 YYNGEE. The V and J ends lost 4 bases and 2 bases respectively, with 21 bases between them. In DNA form, the CDR3 reads TGTGCCAGCAGCAGCCAAGGTGGGGCCGGTCCTCAAGAGACCCAGTACTTC. Protein product: CASSSQGGAGPQETQYF.

The rearrangement joins TRBV19 to TRBJ2-7; TRBD2 matches 7 bases. Trimming took 3 bases from V and 1 from J; bases not matched to a gene: 3. This CDR3 is 14 amino acids long. Germline V gives CDR1 LNHDA, CDR2 SQIVND (reference sequence). The CDR3 bases are TGTGCCAGTAGTATTAAAGCGGGGTCCTACGAGCAGTACTTC. Protein sequence: CASSIKAGSYEQYF.

V is TRBV18 and J is TRBJ1-4, with D perhaps TRBD1 (5 bases). The germline gives CDR1 KGHSH, CDR2 LQKENI. CDR3 size: 14 residues. The V and J ends lost 0 bases and 3 bases respectively, with 5 bases between them. The DNA of the CDR3 is TGTGCCAGCTCACCACCAGGGGCTAATGAAAAACTGTTTTTT. Protein product: CASSPPGANEKLFF.

This sequence joins TRBV2 and TRBJ1-6; 7 bases match TRBD1. Germline-derived CDR1 and CDR2 are SNHLY and FYNNEI. Germline trimming cut 6 bases from V and 7 bases from J; bases unmatched to any gene: 9. This CDR3 is built from 15 residues. The CDR3 sequence is CASSAQGQTNSPLHF. The CDR3 bases are TGTGCCAGCAGCGCCCAGGGACAGACAAATTCACCCCTCCACTTT.

The chain uses TRBV6-6 and TRBJ1-4; 10 nucleotides agree with TRBD1. This CDR3 comprises 15 residues. Germline trimming cut 4 bases from V and 10 bases from J; bases unmatched to any gene: 9. The V gene's germline CDR1 is MNHNY and CDR2 SVGAGI (reference sequence). This chain's CDR3 is CASSSTGGKVGKLFF. In DNA, the CDR3 is TGTGCCAGCAGTTCGACAGGGGGCAAAGTGGGAAAACTGTTTTTT.

In its sample, this clone was seen once. The genes are TRBV6-5 and TRBJ2-5; 7 bases are a match to TRBD2. V trimming: 8 bases; J trimming: 5 bases; junction bases outside the gene matches: 2. Germline V gene sequence: CDR1 MNHEY, CDR2 SVGAGI. The CDR3 spans 11 residues. Here the CDR3 DNA reads TGTGCCAGCCGAGCGGGGGAGACCCAGTACTTC. Translating it yields CASRAGETQYF.

The gene calls are TRBV5-4 and TRBJ2-1; 7 nucleotides agree with TRBD1. The CDR3 is 17 amino acids. Germline V gene sequence: CDR1 SGHNT, CDR2 YYREEE (reference sequence). Losses at the gene ends were 2 bases for V and 3 bases for J; bases not matched to a gene: 11. CDR3 DNA sequence: TGTGCCAGCAGCTTCCTAATGACAGGGAGTTACTACAATGAGCAGTTCTTC. Protein sequence: CASSFLMTGSYYNEQFF.

This clone has just one count. The V and J genes are TRBV28 and TRBJ1-5; D might be TRBD1 (5 bases). V was clipped by 5 bases and J by 1 base, with 15 bases between them. Germline-derived CDR1 and CDR2 are MDHEN and SYDVKM. This CDR3 has 16 amino acids. CDR3 amino acids: CASSMGQGMSNQPQHF. CDR3 coding DNA: TGTGCCAGCAGTATGGGGCAGGGTATGAGCAATCAGCCCCAGCATTTT.

J is TRBJ1-5 and V is TRBV2; no clear D. Trimming took off 7 bases at V and 0 bases at J, with 19 bases between the two ends. CDR1 is SNHLY and CDR2 is FYNNEI in the germline V gene. The CDR3 covers 17 residues. For the CDR3, the DNA is TGTGCCAGCATGGCGAACGGAGGGCGCTTTAGCAATCAGCCCCAGCATTTT. Encoded protein: CASMANGGRFSNQPQHF.

J is TRBJ1-2 and V is TRBV6-5, with TRBD1 matching 9 bases. The J segment lost 5 bases and the V segment lost 6 bases, leaving 4 bases of the junction unmatched. The CDR3 contains 13 residues. Germline lookup yields CDR1 MNHEY and CDR2 SVGAGI. CDR3 DNA sequence: TGTGCCAGCAGGACAGGGGGAGGTTATGGCTACACCTTC. As protein: CASRTGGGYGYTF.

The chain employs TRBV19 and TRBJ2-7, with TRBD1 matching over 7 bases. The CDR3 consists of 17 residues. The junction had 11 bases not matched to a gene; V was cut back by 3 bases and J by 0 bases. Germline loops: CDR1 LNHDA, CDR2 SQIVND (reference sequence). The CDR3 DNA reads as TGTGCCAGTAGTATGGCAAGCGCCGGGACAGCCTCCTACGAGCAGTACTTC. Encoded protein: CASSMASAGTASYEQYF.